Listed here are 7 T cell receptor beta chains from one sample, sequenced in a study of control samples from healthy donors and cancer patients. TCRdb's table, derived via immunoSEQ multiplex PCR, lists solely in-frame clones and lacks some. The repertoire consists of some 58,000 clones, with approximately 87% occurring once and the leading ten covering 9.5% to 15%. Sequencing was done on a sample of PBMCs. The source of these receptors is a woman in her sixties with lung cancer.

Comment on this clone: The sample contains more than one DNA sequence encoding this CDR3. This chain links TRBV7-9 with TRBJ1-4, with 7 bases that match TRBD1. CDR3 length equals 14 residues. Germline V CDR1 and CDR2: SEHNR, FQNEAQ (reference sequence). J was trimmed by 8 bases and V by 5 bases; bases with no gene match: 8. The CDR3 DNA reads as TGTGCCAGCAGCGACGAGGGGGCGGGGGAAAAACTGTTTTTT. Translation gives CASSDEGAGEKLFF.

The CDR3, as DNA: TGTGCCAGCGCCGGCCAGGGAGAGATTGATGAGCAGTTCTTC. Translating it yields CASAGQGEIDEQFF. This sequence joins TRBV11-2 and TRBJ2-1, with D possibly called TRBD1 or TRBD2 (5 bases each). The CDR3 extends over 14 amino acids. The V end lost 8 bases, the J end lost 8 bases, and 19 bases lay between the germline ends. From germline, CDR1 is SGHAT and CDR2 FQNNGV.

The genes are TRBV28 and TRBJ2-7, with D maybe TRBD1 (6 bases). Trimming stripped 3 bases from V and 6 bases from J, with 21 bases between. Germline assignment: CDR1 MDHEN and CDR2 SYDVKM. The CDR3 is made up of 16 amino acids. The CDR3 region is CASSFPGAGAGVEQYF. The CDR3 DNA is TGTGCCAGCAGTTTCCCCGGCGCAGGGGCCGGGGTCGAGCAGTACTTC.

The rearrangement links TRBV5-1 to TRBJ1-2, with unresolved D. V was cut by 0 bases and J by 1 base, with 10 bases left in between. This CDR3 is built from 15 residues. CDR1 SGHRS and CDR2 YFSETQ come from the germline V gene. In DNA, the CDR3 is TGCGCCAGCAGCTTGGAGCCGGCGTATAACTATGGCTACACCTTC. It is translated as CASSLEPAYNYGYTF. The full variable domain, rest sourced from reference TRBV5-1 and TRBJ1-2, is KAGVTQTPRYLIKTRGQQVTLSCSPISGHRSVSWYQQTPGQGLQFLFEYFSETQRNKGNFPGRFSGRQFSNSRSEMNVSTLELGDSALYLCASSLEPAYNYGYTFGSGTRLTVV.

The chain links TRBV5-6 to TRBJ2-7; TRBD1 matches at 10 bases. The V segment lost 0 bases and the J segment 7 bases; nucleotides outside the gene matches: 10. The CDR3 runs 16 residues. From germline, CDR1 is SGHDT and CDR2 YYEEEE. CDR3: CASSLADRGKLGEQYF. DNA of the CDR3: TGTGCCAGCAGCTTGGCGGACAGGGGGAAATTGGGAGAGCAGTACTTC.

The rearrangement links TRBV5-1 to TRBJ2-1; 7 bases fit TRBD2. With V trimmed by 2 bases and J by 1 base, 3 bases remained unmatched. Germline values: CDR1 SGHRS, CDR2 YFSETQ. The CDR3 consists of 15 residues. CDR3 DNA sequence: TGCGCCAGCAGCTTCTCGGGGGGATCCTACAATGAGCAGTTCTTC. This translates into CASSFSGGSYNEQFF.

This clone occurred once. J is TRBJ2-1 and V is TRBV11-3; 12 bases align to TRBD2. CDR1 and CDR2 from the germline V gene are SGHNT and YENEEA. J gave up 8 bases and V 5 bases, and 10 bases lay outside the gene matches. The CDR3 covers 16 residues. The CDR3 sequence is CASSPLTSGSPDEQFF. CDR3 nucleotides: TGTGCCAGCAGCCCCCTGACTAGCGGGAGTCCCGATGAGCAGTTCTTC.